One sample yielded the 3 T cell receptor beta chains listed below, sequenced in a study of shared clonotypes between healthy human individuals. Measured with immunoSEQ multiplex PCR; TCRdb has only the in-frame clones, and not every one. The sample carries fewer than 200,000 clones, approximately 92% recorded once. Sample: naive CD4+ T cells sorted from blood. Subset reported: CD45RA+ positively selected. Every receptor here comes from a woman aged 25 to 39 in good health.

This sequence joins TRBV19 and TRBJ1-3, with unresolved D. V was pared by 9 bases and J by 0 bases, with 12 bases between. The germline V gene encodes CDR1 LNHDA and CDR2 SQIVND (reference sequence). This CDR3 has 14 residues. CDR3 sequence (DNA): TGTGCCAGCCAACAAGGAGACTCTGGAAACACCATATATTTT. Residues: CASQQGDSGNTIYF.

As for this clone: Other nucleotide sequences from this sample produce the same CDR3. The rearrangement joins TRBV28 to TRBJ2-7; tentatively, D is TRBD2 (5 bases). CDR1 MDHEN and CDR2 SYDVKM come from the germline V gene. The length of the CDR3 is 12 residues. Trimming stripped 2 bases from V and 4 bases from J, with 6 bases between. CDR3 residues: CASSLPGYEQYF. The CDR3, as DNA: TGTGCCAGCAGTTTACCGGGATACGAGCAGTACTTC.

The J gene is TRBJ2-7, the V gene TRBV18, with D maybe TRBD1 (6 bases). The CDR3 spans 13 residues. Germline V gene sequence: CDR1 KGHSH, CDR2 LQKENI. The V end was cut by 6 bases, the J end by 3 bases, with 12 bases between. The chain's CDR3 is CASSGMDSYEQYF. The DNA of the CDR3 is TGTGCCAGCTCGGGAATGGACAGCTACGAGCAGTACTTC.